This T cell receptor beta chain came from a study of blood T cells in healthy people across ages. With respect to this clonotype: Its antigen is not known.

Notes on the study in general: Across samples, TCR beta diversity tracked strongly with naive T cell percentage.

PCR was performed a second time for roughly 7 to 11 cycles using a sample-barcoded 5' primer and a J-beta primer mix. One entry per CDR3 protein results from TCRdb running MiXCR on the 5' RACE reads. The table has about 640,000 distinct CDR3 sequences, under 70% seen once; the top ten hold roughly 34%. Per the germline V gene, CDR1 is SGHTA and CDR2 is FQGNSA. V dropped 4 bases and J dropped 5; count of bases not matched to a gene: 10. CDR3 length: 16 amino acids. Sequenced: blood. The receptor's source is a man aged 55 to 70 in good health. V gene TRBV7-2 combines with J gene TRBJ2-2; 7 bases align to TRBD1. The CDR3 region has the DNA TGTGCCAGCAGCTCCATGACAGGGACGGGGACCGGGGAGCTGTTTTTT. Amino acid sequence: CASSSMTGTGTGELFF.